This TCR beta chain was retrieved from a study of monozygotic twins with inflammatory bowel disease. Every TCR library used approximately 4,000 ng of total RNA. Researchers put TCRalpha and TCRbeta cDNA through two nested PCRs lasting approximately 16 and 9 cycles. TCRdb re-called the 5' RACE reads and shows each CDR3 protein once, DNA omitted. Its clone listing holds a few hundred thousand distinct CDR3 sequences. Worth noting for this clonotype: Its target is unknown.

Broader study findings: Varied immunosuppressive treatments among patients may have increased repertoire variability.

The sample was blood. This sequence originates from a human donor with ulcerative colitis or Crohn's disease, or a healthy co-twin of an affected twin (not recorded which).

The CDR3 protein is CASSSGHLTDTQYF. The rearrangement links TRBV12-3 or TRBV12-4 to TRBJ2-3; TCRdb calls TRBD1, which cannot be checked without DNA. This CDR3 is 14 amino acids long.